This T cell receptor (beta chain) was sequenced in a study of radiotherapy plus CTLA-4 blockade in lung cancer. CDR1 is SGHTA and CDR2 is FQGNSA in the germline V gene. The CDR3 is 15 amino acids. V lost 4 bases, J lost 2 bases, and 14 bases lay in between. The table came from immunoSEQ multiplex PCR; TCRdb's copy has only in-frame clones and leaves some out. The repertoire holds approximately 60,000 clones, with about 80% as singletons. J is TRBJ2-5 and V is TRBV7-2, with a weak D call TRBD2 (5 bases). Sequences were derived from peripheral blood, sampled from a patient treated with radiotherapy plus ipilimumab. The source is a human donor with non-small cell lung cancer who had a complete response to radiotherapy plus ipilimumab. CDR3 region: CASSSDSSWQETQYF. For the CDR3, the DNA is TGTGCCAGCAGCTCCGATTCTAGCTGGCAAGAGACCCAGTACTTC.